This T cell receptor (beta chain) was profiled in a study of T-cell memory formation after mild COVID-19. Overall study: In these data, TCR clusters were largely donor specific. Findings and caveats of the study: Clones shrinking from day 15 to 85 showed even CD4/CD8 mixes; later expanders tilted CD4+.

This clonotype was counted only a few times. Its target is not known. Researchers used 5'RACE with constant-segment primers to make TCR alpha and TCR beta cDNA libraries that carry sample barcodes and UMIs. TCRdb recomputed calls from the 5' RACE reads with MiXCR, one row per CDR3 protein. In the table there are 110,000 or so distinct CDR3 sequences, roughly 20% of which are singletons. This CDR3 has 15 amino acids. The sequence came from a man between 18 and 35 years old who had mild COVID-19 (a few samples of this study predate the infection). Cell type and time point are not known. The genes are TRBV21-1 and TRBJ1-5; no check of the table's D call, TRBD1, against the DNA was made. TRBV21-1 is described as a pseudogene. The source material was PBMCs or a T cell subset sorted from them (not recorded which). CDR3 bases: TGTGCCAGCAGCGAAGACAGGGTCGGCAATCAGCCCCAGCATTTT. This encodes CASSEDRVGNQPQHF.